The entry below gives a single T cell receptor (beta chain) sequence along with its context. Its specificity is unknown. The sample belongs to a study of T cell responses to AZD1222 COVID-19 vaccine. Study conclusions and caveats: Vaccine-associated CD4 TCRs ranged over spike, dominating at 160-218 and 743-854. Variant regions that are unmutated are reportedly the target of nearly half of spike-specific TCRs. Sampling that yielded the repertoires occurred only after the peak T cell response.

The table came from immunoSEQ multiplex PCR; TCRdb's copy has only in-frame clones and leaves some out. There are around 140,000 clones in the sample; 80% to 90% occur only once, and approximately 20% lies in the top ten. V was clipped by 0 bases and J by 0 bases, with 13 bases between them. There are 17 residues in the CDR3. CDR1 is LGHDT, CDR2 YNNKEL, per germline (reference sequence). The clonotype comes from an adult in good health. This chain joins TRBV3-1 (or the pseudogene TRBV3-2) and TRBJ2-3, with a possible D match to TRBD2 (6 bases). The sequences come from peripheral blood, collected on day 0 of AZD1222 vaccination. The CDR3 loop reads CASSQDRPSVSTDTQYF. The CDR3 DNA is TGTGCCAGCAGCCAAGATCGGCCTAGCGTGAGCACAGATACGCAGTATTTT.